The clone carrying this TCR beta chain was counted many times. The junction departs from germline at one end; a sequencing error may be responsible. The V gene's germline CDR1 is SEHNR and CDR2 FQNEAQ (reference sequence). The CDR3 has 14 amino acids. Donors were systemically healthy Caucasian individuals from Russia aged roughly 6 to 100 years. Each sample used at least 6 million PBMCs. With each sample, at least 5 micrograms of total RNA were extracted. This entry comes from a study of blood T cells in healthy people across ages. Primed by a sample-barcoded 5' primer and a J-beta primer mix, a second PCR proceeded for 7 to 11 cycles. Every cDNA molecule carried a tag from a template-switch adaptor bearing 12 random nucleotides. TCRdb itself ran the 5' RACE reads through MiXCR, one entry per CDR3 protein. Here the sample spans around 870,000 distinct CDR3 sequences, roughly 26% being singletons.

Specimen: blood. The chain uses TRBV7-9 and TRBJ2-7; TRBD1 aligns across 8 bases. The source is a woman at least 80 years old in good health. The CDR3 DNA reads TGCGCCAGCAGCACGGGGACAGGCTCCTACGAGCAGTACTTC. The encoded protein is CASSTGTGSYEQYF.